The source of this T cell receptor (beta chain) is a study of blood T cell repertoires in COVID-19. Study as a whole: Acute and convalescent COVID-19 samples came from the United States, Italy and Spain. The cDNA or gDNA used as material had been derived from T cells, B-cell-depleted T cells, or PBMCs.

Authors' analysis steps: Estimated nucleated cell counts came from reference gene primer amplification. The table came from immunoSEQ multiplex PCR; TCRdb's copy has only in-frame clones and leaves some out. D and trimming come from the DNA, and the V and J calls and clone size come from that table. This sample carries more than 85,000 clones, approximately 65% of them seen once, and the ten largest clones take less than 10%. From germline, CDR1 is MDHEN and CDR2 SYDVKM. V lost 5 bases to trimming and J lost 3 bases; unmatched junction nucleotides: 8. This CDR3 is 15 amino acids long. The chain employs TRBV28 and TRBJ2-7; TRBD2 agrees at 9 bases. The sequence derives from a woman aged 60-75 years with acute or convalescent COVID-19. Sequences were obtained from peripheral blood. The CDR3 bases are TGTGCCAGCAGTCAACCGGGACTAGCCAACTACGAGCAGTACTTC. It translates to CASSQPGLANYEQYF.